The clone carrying this T cell receptor (beta chain) came up a few times. Its antigen is unknown. Germline-derived CDR1 and CDR2 are SGHNT and YYREEE (reference sequence). V gave up 3 bases and J gave up 5 bases, with 15 bases separating them. The CDR3 is 14 residues long. This entry belongs to a study of T cell repertoires in cytomegalovirus infection. TCRdb reanalysed the reads using MiXCR and keeps one entry per CDR3 protein. This sample has about 100,000 distinct CDR3 sequences, with roughly two fifths found just once. This material consisted of CD8+ T cells from cultured PBMCs, taken from culture after CMV antigen stimulation. This receptor was taken from a human donor in good health (CMV status not recorded). Some clones in this sample may be carry-over from other donors' samples. The rearrangement links TRBV5-4 to TRBJ2-7; D could derive from TRBD1 or TRBD2 (6 bases each). CDR3 residues: CASSWGAGMNEQYF. The CDR3 DNA reads TGTGCCAGCAGCTGGGGGGCGGGGATGAACGAGCAGTACTTC.